Presented here are 30 T cell receptor beta chains from one specimen sequenced in a study of CD8 T cells in Susac syndrome. Reverse transcription used roughly 0.5 to 1 ug RNA and random hexamers. TCRdb re-called the immunoSEQ multiplex PCR reads with MiXCR, one entry per CDR3 protein. Among approximately 100,000 distinct CDR3 sequences listed, roughly 90% were seen once. The sequenced sample consisted of CD8+ T cells from PBMCs. The receptors shown here come from a human donor in good health.

This clonotype was detected only a few times. This chain joins TRBV3-1 and TRBJ2-7; TRBD1 matches at 8 bases. The CDR3 runs 14 residues. J lost 2 bases, V lost 4 bases, and 4 bases had no gene match. Germline V gives CDR1 LGHDT, CDR2 YNNKEL (reference sequence). This chain's CDR3 is CASSLGQGPYEQYF. In DNA form, the CDR3 reads TGTGCCAGCAGCCTTGGACAGGGTCCCTACGAGCAGTACTTC.

V usage is TRBV9 and J usage is TRBJ2-3; TRBD1 is a possible D gene (6 bases). This CDR3 spans 12 amino acids. Germline CDR1 SGDLS, CDR2 YYNGEE. Trimming removed 2 bases from V and 8 bases from J, with 9 bases in between. CDR3: CASSVGDTTQYF. The CDR3, as DNA: TGTGCCAGCAGCGTGGGGGACACTACGCAGTATTTT.

This clonotype was counted a few times. The V gene is TRBV7-6, the J gene TRBJ2-3, with 12 nucleotides matching TRBD2. Germline values: CDR1 SGHVS, CDR2 FNYEAQ. The CDR3 has 17 residues. J gave up 1 base and V 5 bases, and 7 bases lay outside the gene matches. This CDR3 is CASSRGLAGFGTDTQYF. For the CDR3, the DNA is TGTGCCAGCAGCCGAGGACTAGCGGGGTTCGGCACAGATACGCAGTATTTT.

This rearrangement joins TRBV20-1 to TRBJ1-1; no reliable D call. Germline V gene lookup returns CDR1 DFQATT and CDR2 SNEGSKA (reference sequence). The CDR3 has 12 amino acids. The ends were cut back, 6 bases at V and 2 bases at J, with 10 bases in the middle. The CDR3, as DNA: TGCAGTGCATTCGACGGCAACACTGAAGCTTTCTTT. It translates to CSAFDGNTEAFF.

The chain is built from TRBV7-2 and TRBJ2-1; 10 bases map to TRBD2. V trimming: 1 base; J trimming: 6 bases; junction bases outside the gene matches: 6. The CDR3 consists of 16 residues. Per the germline V gene, CDR1 is SGHTA and CDR2 is FQGNSA. CDR3 coding DNA: TGTGCCAGCAGCTTAGAAAGCGGGAGGGCCTCCAATGAGCAGTTCTTC. It is translated as CASSLESGRASNEQFF.

The V gene is TRBV6-5, the J gene TRBJ2-1; no clear D. Germline CDR1 MNHEY, CDR2 SVGAGI. The CDR3 is 13 amino acids. The germline V and J ends were trimmed by 0 bases and 8 bases, with 8 bases remaining between them. CDR3 loop: CASSYSIPYEQFF. As DNA, the CDR3 is TGTGCCAGCAGTTACTCGATTCCTTATGAGCAGTTCTTC.

The chain links TRBV5-1 to TRBJ2-1, with TRBD2 matching 9 bases. This CDR3 comprises 16 residues. The germline gives CDR1 SGHRS, CDR2 YFSETQ. V was pared by 4 bases and J by 4 bases, with 9 bases of the junction left unmatched. The CDR3 DNA is TGCGCCAGCAGCGGAGGCGGGGGGGCTAAATACAATGAGCAGTTCTTC. This encodes CASSGGGGAKYNEQFF.

V and J are TRBV7-2 and TRBJ2-7, with D hard to call. Trimming removed 1 base from V and 1 base from J, with 8 bases in between. The germline CDR1 and CDR2 sequences are SGHTA and FQGNSA. This CDR3 spans 14 amino acids. CDR3 coding DNA: TGTGCCAGCAGCTTAGACTTCCTGTCCTACGAGCAGTACTTC. The encoded protein is CASSLDFLSYEQYF.

This chain uses TRBV29-1 with TRBJ2-7; 9 bases are a match to TRBD2. With V trimmed by 4 bases and J by 0 bases, 4 bases remained unmatched. This CDR3 region has 14 residues. Germline CDR1 SQVTM, CDR2 ANQGSEA. CDR3 bases: TGCAGCGTTGGGGGTAGCGGGAGCTCCTACGAGCAGTACTTC. It encodes CSVGGSGSSYEQYF.

The chain employs TRBV27 and TRBJ2-3; 7 nucleotides align to TRBD2. V gave up 7 bases and J gave up 0 bases; unmatched junction bases: 4. The CDR3 runs 14 residues. The V gene's germline CDR1 is MNHEY and CDR2 SMNVEV (reference sequence). Written as DNA, the CDR3 is TGTGCCAGCAAGCGGGGAGCTAGCACAGATACGCAGTATTTT. Its translation: CASKRGASTDTQYF.

This clonotype was picked up a small number of times. This chain links TRBV5-1 with TRBJ2-3, with D unresolved. Trimming took off 0 bases at V and 4 bases at J, with 15 bases between the two ends. In germline, CDR1 is SGHRS, CDR2 YFSETQ. The CDR3 covers 16 residues. The CDR3 sequence: CASSLDGLPFADTQYF. The CDR3, as DNA: TGCGCCAGCAGCTTGGATGGGCTCCCCTTCGCAGATACGCAGTATTTT.

The CDR3 region is CASSLGAGGTDTQYF. The DNA of the CDR3 is TGTGCCAGCAGCTTGGGTGCAGGGGGCACAGATACGCAGTATTTT. The chain employs TRBV5-4 and TRBJ2-3; maybe TRBD1 (6 bases). Germline V gives CDR1 SGHNT, CDR2 YYREEE (reference sequence). This CDR3 is built from 15 residues. V shed 0 bases and J shed 1 base, with 9 bases lying between them.

The rearrangement links TRBV14 to TRBJ2-3; TRBD2 agrees at 7 bases. Germline-derived CDR1 and CDR2 are SGHDN and FVKESK. Trimming took 4 bases from V and 0 from J; bases not matched to a gene: 7. The CDR3 length is 16 residues. The CDR3 DNA reads as TGTGCCAGCAGCCTCCGCGGGAGTGATAGCACAGATACGCAGTATTTT. Amino acid sequence: CASSLRGSDSTDTQYF.

CDR3 nucleotide sequence: TGTGCCAGTATGGTTAGCCTAACGTACAATGAGCAGTTCTTC. Its translation: CASMVSLTYNEQFF. This sequence joins TRBV19 and TRBJ2-1, with D unresolved. Between the trimmed V and J ends, which lost 7 bases and 4 bases, there was a span of 14 bases. The CDR3 has 14 amino acids. Germline loops: CDR1 LNHDA, CDR2 SQIVND (reference sequence).

This sequence joins TRBV15 and TRBJ2-3; D may match TRBD1 or TRBD2 (6 bases each). The CDR3 is 16 residues long. V was clipped by 6 bases and J by 4 bases, with 20 bases between them. Germline V gene sequence: CDR1 LNHNV, CDR2 YYDKDF (reference sequence). The CDR3 reads CATSVAGGVGADTQYF. As DNA, the CDR3 is TGTGCCACCAGTGTAGCCGGGGGCGTTGGCGCAGATACGCAGTATTTT.

The chain employs TRBV30 and TRBJ2-1; a possible D gene is TRBD2 (5 bases). The CDR3 is 13 residues long. V was cut by 1 base and J by 6 bases, with 10 bases left in between. The V gene's germline CDR1 is GTSNPN and CDR2 SVGIG (reference sequence). DNA for the CDR3: TGTGCCTGGAGTGGGTTAGCGCCCAATGAGCAGTTCTTC. This gives the protein CAWSGLAPNEQFF.

The J gene is TRBJ2-5, the V gene TRBV20-1; no definite D call. Trimming pared 2 bases from V and 1 base from J, leaving 11 bases between. The germline V gene has CDR1 DFQATT and CDR2 SNEGSKA (reference sequence). This CDR3 spans 14 amino acids. The CDR3 bases are TGCAGTGCTAGATCTGGCCAGTTCCAAGAGACCCAGTACTTC. Protein: CSARSGQFQETQYF.

The J gene is TRBJ2-7, the V gene TRBV14; no clear D. CDR1 SGHDN and CDR2 FVKESK come from the germline V gene. The CDR3 has 15 residues. V was trimmed by 4 bases and J by 3 bases, leaving 16 bases between them. CDR3 coding DNA: TGTGCCAGCAGCCCAGACCGACACCTGAGCTACGAGCAGTACTTC. As protein: CASSPDRHLSYEQYF.

The chain joins TRBV3-1 to TRBJ1-1, with D possibly matching TRBD1 (5 bases). The CDR3 is 15 amino acids. V was clipped by 4 bases and J by 0 bases, with 12 bases between them. From germline, CDR1 is LGHDT and CDR2 YNNKEL (reference sequence). The DNA for the CDR3 is TGTGCCAGCAGCCTAGGGACCGCCCTGAACACTGAAGCTTTCTTT. It codes for CASSLGTALNTEAFF.

This chain uses TRBV19 with TRBJ2-1, with D tentatively TRBD2 (6 bases). Trimming removed 3 bases at V and 0 bases at J, with 15 bases between. This CDR3 region has 17 residues. CDR1 is LNHDA and CDR2 is SQIVND in the germline V gene (reference sequence). CDR3 nucleotides: TGTGCCAGTAGTATTCACGGCGGGGCTAACTCCTACAATGAGCAGTTCTTC. As protein: CASSIHGGANSYNEQFF.

The chain joins TRBV20-1 to TRBJ2-7; the D is unclear. This CDR3 spans 12 amino acids. The germline V and J ends were trimmed by 6 bases and 3 bases, with 12 bases remaining between them. Germline values: CDR1 DFQATT, CDR2 SNEGSKA (reference sequence). The CDR3 DNA reads TGCAGTGCGTCTGTACAGAGCTACGAGCAGTACTTC. This encodes CSASVQSYEQYF.

This chain joins TRBV4-3 and TRBJ2-3; D is unresolved. Germline lookup yields CDR1 LGHNA and CDR2 YSLEER. The CDR3 runs to 11 residues. The V and J ends lost 3 bases and 6 bases respectively, with 4 bases between them. CDR3 loop: CASSHSDTQYF. The CDR3 DNA reads TGCGCCAGCAGCCATTCGGATACGCAGTATTTT.

Concerning this clonotype itself: One end of the junction does not line up with germline, which may come from a read error. The CDR3 is CSASSGWGTEAFF. For the CDR3, the DNA is TGTAGTGCTAGCTCCGGGTGGGGCACTGAAGCTTTCTTT. The V gene is TRBV20-1, the J gene TRBJ1-1; D gene ambiguous. The V gene's germline CDR1 is DFQATT and CDR2 SNEGSKA (reference sequence). This CDR3 contains 13 residues.

This clonotype occurred once. The V gene is TRBV20-1, the J gene TRBJ2-1; a weak D match, TRBD2 (5 bases). V lost 6 bases and J lost 3, with 12 bases in between. The CDR3 extends over 13 amino acids. Germline V CDR1 and CDR2: DFQATT, SNEGSKA (reference sequence). Written as DNA, the CDR3 is TGCAGTGCACCCGACGGGAACTACAATGAGCAGTTCTTC. Translating gives CSAPDGNYNEQFF.

This clonotype has a handful of counts. V usage is TRBV7-2 and J usage is TRBJ1-1; 8 bases fit TRBD1. Germline loops: CDR1 SGHTA, CDR2 FQGNSA. This CDR3 is 14 amino acids long. V lost 5 bases and J lost 5; bases outside the gene matches: 7. The CDR3 nucleotides read TGTGCCAGCAGCCGCGGACAGGGATCGACTGAAGCTTTCTTT. Its protein product is CASSRGQGSTEAFF.

This clonotype was counted once. The genes are TRBV27 and TRBJ1-1; D is unresolved. Germline assignment: CDR1 MNHEY and CDR2 SMNVEV (reference sequence). Trimming removed 5 bases at V and 0 bases at J, with 10 bases between. CDR3 length: 14 amino acids. CDR3 nucleotides: TGTGCCAGCAGTCCAAGTCGCATGAACACTGAAGCTTTCTTT. This encodes CASSPSRMNTEAFF.

DNA for the CDR3: TGTGCCAGCAGGCTGGGCTACGAGCAGTACTTC. Its translation is CASRLGYEQYF. The chain joins TRBV7-2 to TRBJ2-7; D is undetermined. This CDR3 spans 11 amino acids. Germline V gene data show CDR1 as SGHTA and CDR2 as FQGNSA. V gave up 6 bases and J gave up 3 bases, with 6 bases separating them.

This rearrangement joins TRBV2 to TRBJ2-1; 11 positions agree with TRBD1. CDR3 length equals 16 residues. J lost 7 bases, V lost 1 base, and 6 bases had no gene match. Germline-derived CDR1 and CDR2 are SNHLY and FYNNEI. The CDR3 DNA sequence: TGTGCCAGCAGTGAAGGGCCGGGACAGGGGGGGAATGAGCAGTTCTTC. Protein: CASSEGPGQGGNEQFF.

This chain uses TRBV7-2 with TRBJ1-1, with TRBD1 matching over 11 bases. Germline assignment: CDR1 SGHTA and CDR2 FQGNSA. Trimming removed 4 bases from V and 7 bases from J; junction bases left unmatched: 8. The CDR3 runs to 15 residues. The CDR3 coding sequence is TGTGCCAGCAGCTGGAAGGACAGGGGGCCCGGTGAAGCTTTCTTT. Translating it yields CASSWKDRGPGEAFF.

The chain carries TRBV29-1 and TRBJ2-3; D perhaps matches TRBD2 (5 bases). Germline V gene sequence: CDR1 SQVTM, CDR2 ANQGSEA. The CDR3 has 15 residues. With 0 bases removed from V and 1 base from J, the gap between germline ends came to 11 bases. In DNA form, the CDR3 reads TGCAGCGTTGAAGAGAGGGATATCCGCACAGATACGCAGTATTTT. Protein sequence: CSVEERDIRTDTQYF.